These 18 T cell receptor beta chains came from one sample sequenced in a study of T cell repertoires in cytomegalovirus infection (dated by TCRdb to between 2018 and 2021). These reads were obtained on an Illumina HiSeq 1500. The public reads were reprocessed in TCRdb via fastp at Q25 and MiXCR, keeping in-frame beta chains. Rows are combined by CDR3 protein, so each entry shows the most common genes and DNA. This sample comprises some 300,000 distinct CDR3 sequences, approximately 14% of them detected only once. The ten biggest clones cover roughly 8.9% of the sample. Sequencing was performed on PBMCs. The receptors derive from a human donor in good health (CMV status not recorded). Some clones in this sample may be carry-over from other donors' samples.

The chain has TRBV29-1 and TRBJ2-5; 8 nucleotides align to TRBD1. This CDR3 has 18 residues. Germline V gene sequence: CDR1 SQVTM, CDR2 ANQGSEA. V lost 6 bases and J lost 5; bases outside the gene matches: 23. The DNA for the CDR3 is TGCAGCGTCCATCTGACAGGGGTAACGGGAGTTTCCTATGAGACCCAGTACTTC. It translates to CSVHLTGVTGVSYETQYF.

This clonotype was seen ten or more times. The rearrangement uses TRBV7-8 and TRBJ2-7, with TRBD2 matching over 8 bases. Trimming took 1 base from V and 9 from J; bases not matched to a gene: 20. Per germline, CDR1 SGHVS and CDR2 FQNEAQ. The CDR3 contains 18 residues. The CDR3 region has the DNA TGTGCCAGCAGCTTAGTTGGCGGGCGGGGCGGGGGGCCTTCAGTGCAGTACTTC. It encodes CASSLVGGRGGGPSVQYF.

This clonotype was counted ten times or more. CDR3 protein: CASRPPGTSVNTGELFF. In DNA, the CDR3 is TGTGCCAGCAGACCGCCCGGGACTAGTGTAAACACCGGGGAGCTGTTTTTT. V usage is TRBV7-9 and J usage is TRBJ2-2; 8 positions match TRBD2. Trimming cost V 6 bases and J 2 bases; bases outside gene matches: 11. The CDR3 consists of 17 residues. Germline-derived CDR1 and CDR2 are SEHNR and FQNEAQ (reference sequence).

In its sample, this clonotype was seen once. Here the CDR3 omits its conserved ending phenylalanine or tryptophan, so a read error is the likely source. The rearrangement joins TRBV6-2 or TRBV6-3 to TRBJ2-7; weak D call: TRBD2 (5 bases). V was shortened by 6 bases and J by 5 bases, with 20 bases between the two germline ends. Germline loops: CDR1 MNHEY, CDR2 SVGEGT. CDR3 length: 15 residues. CDR3 loop: CASRDRGSLLHEQYI. The CDR3 DNA follows: TGTGCCAGCAGAGACCGAGGGTCCCTCCTCCACGAGCAGTACATC.

This rearrangement joins TRBV5-1 to TRBJ2-5; D unclear. This CDR3 is built from 15 residues. The V and J ends lost 0 bases and 4 bases respectively, with 13 bases between them. The germline gives CDR1 SGHRS, CDR2 YFSETQ. This chain's CDR3 is CASSLVSIPGETQYF. In DNA form, the CDR3 reads TGCGCCAGCAGCTTGGTTTCAATCCCCGGAGAGACCCAGTACTTC.

The chain recombines TRBV6-4 with TRBJ2-1, with a tentative D call TRBD2 (7 bases). Germline values: CDR1 MRHNA, CDR2 SNTAGT. V lost 3 bases to trimming and J lost 5 bases, with 14 bases between them. The CDR3 consists of 15 residues. This CDR3 is CASSERGGANNEQFF. The CDR3 DNA sequence: TGTGCCAGCAGTGAAAGAGGGGGGGCAAACAATGAGCAGTTCTTC.

V and J are TRBV7-8 and TRBJ1-1, with a tentative D call TRBD1 (5 bases). CDR1 and CDR2 from the germline V gene are SGHVS and FQNEAQ. V lost 2 bases to trimming and J lost 5 bases, with 12 bases between them. The CDR3 runs to 14 residues. CDR3 DNA: TGTGCCAGCAGCTTACTGCCCAGGGATACTGAAGCTTTCTTT. It yields the protein CASSLLPRDTEAFF.

The sample holds many counts of this clonotype. The CDR3 DNA reads TGTGCCAGCACTAGTACACCGAACACTGAAGCTTTCTTT. Protein sequence: CASTSTPNTEAFF. This chain joins TRBV12-3 or TRBV12-4 and TRBJ1-1; no firm D call. The CDR3 is 13 amino acids. Trimming shortened V by 7 bases and J by 1 base, and 10 bases separated the two germline ends.

This clonotype was detected many times. The rearrangement uses TRBV28 and TRBJ2-1; 11 bases are shared with TRBD2. The CDR3 contains 14 residues. V lost 8 bases to trimming and J lost 7 bases; unmatched junction nucleotides: 7. From germline, CDR1 is MDHEN and CDR2 SYDVKM. This CDR3 is CASGTSGGSNEQFF. CDR3 bases: TGTGCCAGCGGGACTAGCGGAGGGAGTAATGAGCAGTTCTTC.

The J gene is TRBJ1-2, the V gene TRBV9; TRBD1 matches at 10 bases. CDR1 and CDR2 from the germline V gene are SGDLS and YYNGEE. There are 12 residues in the CDR3. V trimming: 7 bases; J trimming: 7 bases; junction bases outside the gene matches: 4. The DNA of the CDR3 is TGTGCCAGCGGGGGGACAGGGGTTGGCTACACCTTC. It encodes CASGGTGVGYTF.

In this sample, this clonotype turned up a few times. The chain employs TRBV20-1 and TRBJ2-1; 12 bases are shared with TRBD2. V shed 6 bases, J shed 5 bases, and the junction held 5 bases outside the gene matches. The CDR3 covers 14 residues. Looked up from germline, CDR1 is DFQATT and CDR2 is SNEGSKA (reference sequence). In DNA form, the CDR3 reads TGCAGTGCCCCGAGACTAGCGGGAGACAATGAGCAGTTCTTC. Its translation: CSAPRLAGDNEQFF.

This chain joins TRBV2 and TRBJ2-2; perhaps TRBD2 as D (6 bases). In germline, CDR1 is SNHLY, CDR2 FYNNEI. CDR3 length: 13 residues. Trimming removed 8 bases at V and 4 bases at J, with 11 bases between. CDR3 sequence: CASHVGGTGELFF. CDR3 sequence (DNA): TGTGCCAGCCACGTCGGGGGCACCGGGGAGCTGTTTTTT. The full variable domain, rest sourced from reference TRBV2 and TRBJ2-2, is EPEVTQTPSHQVTQMGQEVILRCVPISNHLYFYWYRQILGQKVEFLVSFYNNEISEKSEIFDDQFSVERPDGSNFTLKIRSTKLEDSAMYFCASHVGGTGELFFGEGSRLTVL.

The rearrangement links TRBV29-1 to TRBJ1-1; TRBD1 matches at 9 bases. V shed 3 bases, J shed 12 bases, and the junction held 8 bases outside the gene matches. Germline lookup yields CDR1 SQVTM and CDR2 ANQGSEA. This CDR3 comprises 12 residues. CDR3 sequence: CSVELWDRATFF. CDR3 in DNA: TGCAGCGTTGAGCTTTGGGACAGGGCAACTTTCTTT.

The genes are TRBV29-1 and TRBJ2-1, with 7 bases matching TRBD2. In germline, CDR1 is SQVTM, CDR2 ANQGSEA. Trimming removed 5 bases from V and 7 bases from J; junction bases left unmatched: 5. The CDR3 contains 12 residues. This CDR3 reads CSVPWGGNEQFF. The CDR3 nucleotides are TGCAGCGTTCCCTGGGGGGGAAATGAGCAGTTCTTC.

The chain is built from TRBV20-1 and TRBJ2-3, with 11 positions matching TRBD2. The V gene's germline CDR1 is DFQATT and CDR2 SNEGSKA (reference sequence). The CDR3 contains 17 residues. After removal of 3 bases from V and 3 bases from J, the junction contained 11 bases not matched to a gene. The CDR3 reads CSARGGYSGGATDTQYF. CDR3 DNA: TGCAGTGCTAGGGGAGGATATAGCGGGGGGGCGACAGATACGCAGTATTTT.

This clonotype was picked up a small number of times. V is TRBV12-5 and J is TRBJ1-5; no reliable D call. This CDR3 region has 13 residues. V was clipped by 0 bases and J by 5 bases, with 5 bases between them. Germline lookup yields CDR1 LGHNT and CDR2 FRNRAP. CDR3 protein: CASGLVGHQPQHF. CDR3 DNA sequence: TGTGCTAGTGGTTTGGTAGGGCATCAGCCCCAGCATTTT.

This rearrangement joins TRBV25-1 to TRBJ1-3; TRBD1 is a possible D gene (5 bases). This CDR3 has 14 residues. Trimming cost V 6 bases and J 4 bases, with 13 bases left between them. The germline V gene encodes CDR1 MGHDK and CDR2 SYGVNS. The CDR3 DNA reads TGTGCCAGCAGCGGGACTGTAGGCGGAAACACCATATATTTT. Translating gives CASSGTVGGNTIYF.

This clonotype was counted between two and nine times. The chain recombines TRBV12-3 or TRBV12-4 with TRBJ1-5; TRBD1 is a possible D gene (5 bases). The CDR3 has 16 residues. V lost 2 bases and J 0 bases, leaving 11 bases between the germline ends. The CDR3 here is CASSLSGASSNQPQHF. The CDR3 DNA reads as TGTGCCAGCAGTTTATCCGGGGCTAGTAGCAATCAGCCCCAGCATTTT.